This T cell receptor (beta chain) appears in the sequencing data of a study of shared clonotypes between healthy human individuals (dated by TCRdb to about 2020). The study in broad terms: A couple of women and three men aged 18 to 49 years were included in the cohort. To estimate repertoire size and how much clonotype sharing occurs between individuals, the study deeply sequenced the blood TCR repertoires of a handful of healthy adults. Different laboratories and diverse techniques were used to prepare libraries and sequence TCR repertoires, to increase sequencing depth and limit assay-specific biases. Per donor, leukapheresis produced somewhere between about 0.85 and 10 billion PBMCs. For each donor, CD4 naive and CD4 memory were each given three plates, CD8 naive was given two plates, and CD8 memory was given one plate.

Results and caveats for the whole study, not just this receptor: Naive subsets generally had larger estimated clonotype richness than memory subsets did. Clonotypes shared by all four sorted-subset donors showed higher generation probabilities than non-shared clonotypes. Incomplete sequencing was indicated by rarefaction of sorted-subset datasets, despite the large sequencing depth. Sampling was limited to blood, and TCR repertoires in tissue likely differ from TCR repertoires in blood. The small number of donors limited the genetic and exposure-history diversity represented. When a handful of donors were compared, the shared fraction of clonotypes was around 5.1% for naive CD4, 3% to 4% for naive CD8, about 2.4% for memory CD4, and less than 0.45% for memory CD8. Based on pairwise subsampling, the degree of clonotype sharing among donors was expected to be affected by sequencing depth.

V is clipped by 0 bases and J by 4 bases, and the sequence between their germline boundaries is 4 bases long. The CDR3 starts with the cysteine, ends with the phenylalanine, and has 13 residues. This entry keeps only the CDR3 DNA: 39 bases, framed from base 1. As encoded in the germline V gene, CDR1 is SGDLS while CDR2 is YYNGEE. With regard to this clone: Its binding antigen is unknown. Nothing much larger sits one base from this clone, and base qualities are not available.

Healthy HIV-negative adults with no recently reported acute infections or vaccinations were included as donors. All donors were Caucasian adults living in Nashville, Tennessee, USA. Magnetic negative selection was used to enrich CD4+ T cells, after which naive cells were positively selected on CD45RA and the negative fraction became the memory subset. Blood was collected by leukapheresis, and PBMCs were isolated by Ficoll-Histopaque density gradient centrifugation and then cryopreserved in liquid nitrogen vapor phase. Analytical flow cytometry was used to check the purity and quantity of every magnetically sorted T cell population. Each sorted fraction had its genomic DNA isolated and then quantified by UV absorbance on a Nanodrop 2000c. TCR CDR3 regions were amplified from genomic DNA by multiplex PCR using the deep immunoSEQ assay. Extracted genomic DNA from each cell subset was spread evenly across all wells of several immunoSEQ 96-well plates, with each plate serving as a replicate. Each replicate PCR for sorted subsets received roughly 200 ng genomic DNA, equal to roughly 30,000 T cell genomes. The purified libraries were quantified using a Qubit 3.0 fluorometer, sized with a Bioanalyzer 2100, and then quantified again using the KAPA Library Quantification kit. A separate single-read 150-cycle Illumina NextSeq 550 flow cell was used to sequence each immunoSEQ 96-well plate. Turning to the authors' computational methods: Because the immunoSEQ output included only junctional sequences and no quality scores, the filtering could not be the same as the filtering used for full-length reads. Sequences were annotated with PyIR, a Python wrapper for IgBLAST v1.9, using IMGT germline references to assign V/J genes and CDR3. Any read was removed if the V/J assignment was weak (E-value above 1e-6), the CDR3 was missing, or the read contained stop codons, out-of-frame junctions, or ambiguous translated residues. V3J clonotypes were defined as sequences sharing the same inferred V gene, J gene, and CDR3 amino acid sequence. The percentage overlap between two repertoires was calculated by dividing the number of shared unique clonotypes by the size of the smaller repertoire. Repertoire richness was assessed with RTK rarefaction, the Chao1 estimator, and Recon v2.1 estimates of unobserved clonotypes. Generation probabilities for all TCRbeta clonotypes obtained by the gDNA method from four donors were computed using OLGA. Imported from immuneACCESS, the table was reduced by TCRdb to in-frame sequences with V and J called. These copies leave out some clones; in studies compared against another copy, an unresolved V gene accounts for under half, and the cause of the remainder is not known. The DNA was the basis for D and trimming; V, J and clone size are from that table. The sample contains millions of clones, just over 90% of them found a single time. In total, the top ten clones hold about 0.37% of the sample.

The sample comprised naive CD4+ T cells from PBMCs. The cell subset or site label, read with the paper, signifies: CD45RA+ positively selected. This receptor was obtained from a man in his late teens or twenties in good health. Some clones in this sample may be carry-over from other donors' samples. Here the chain combines TRBV9 and TRBJ2-2; no D gene is confidently identified. The CDR3 region: CASSVGITGELFF. The DNA sequence is given as TGTGCCAGCAGCGTAGGTATCACCGGGGAGCTGTTTTTT.